These T cell receptor beta chains were read from a single sample in a study of T cell changes during pregnancy in multiple sclerosis. The method was immunoSEQ multiplex PCR; TCRdb's version includes in-frame clones alone and lacks a portion of them. The sample lists under 100,000 clones, around 90% occurring once. Sequences were derived from peripheral blood, sampled in the first trimester of pregnancy. The receptors come from a female donor in good health, enrolled as a control in a pregnancy study. CDR3s include the opening cysteine and the closing phenylalanine or tryptophan. A D gene is named only where the DNA matches it firmly. Only some rows state a clone size, as once, few, many or a class for expanded clones.

D,size,V,J,CDR3,DNA
NA,NA,TRBV15,TRBJ1-1,CATSRGGGWTEAFF,TGTGCCACCAGCAGAGGAGGGGGTTGGACTGAAGCTTTCTTT
TRBD1,NA,TRBV2,TRBJ1-1,CASSGQGAEAFF,TGTGCCAGCAGTGGGCAGGGGGCTGAAGCTTTCTTT
NA,once,TRBV2,TRBJ2-3,CASSRGRGGADTQYF,TGTGCCAGCAGTAGGGGGCGGGGCGGGGCAGATACGCAGTATTTT
NA,NA,TRBV5-4,TRBJ2-1,CASSPTGGASYNEQFF,TGTGCCAGCAGCCCCACCGGCGGGGCTTCCTACAATGAGCAGTTCTTC
NA,NA,TRBV28,TRBJ1-3,CASSLDIPAGNTIYF,TGTGCCAGCAGTTTAGACATCCCAGCTGGAAACACCATATATTTT
NA,NA,TRBV14,TRBJ1-6,CASSQLGPGLGSPLHF,TGTGCCAGCAGCCAATTGGGTCCAGGGCTGGGTTCACCCCTCCACTTT
TRBD1,NA,TRBV7-2,TRBJ1-5,CASSSDRVNQPQHF,TGTGCCAGCAGTTCTGACAGGGTGAATCAGCCCCAGCATTTT
NA,NA,TRBV27,TRBJ2-1,CASSLLGNEQFF,TGTGCCAGCAGTTTACTAGGCAATGAGCAGTTCTTC
NA,NA,TRBV11-2,TRBJ2-3,CASSFNRGGTDTQYF,TGTGCCAGCAGCTTTAATAGGGGTGGCACAGATACGCAGTATTTT
TRBD1,NA,TRBV2,TRBJ1-1,CASSAGQPQMNTEAFF,TGTGCCAGCAGTGCGGGACAGCCCCAAATGAACACTGAAGCTTTCTTT
NA,NA,TRBV11-3,TRBJ2-1,CASSLDSRRSSYNEQFF,TGTGCCAGCAGCTTAGATTCAAGGAGGAGCTCCTACAATGAGCAGTTCTTC
NA,NA,TRBV4-1,TRBJ1-4,CASSRSQGGLDEKLFF,TGCGCCAGCAGCCGAAGTCAGGGCGGTCTTGACGAAAAACTGTTTTTT
TRBD2,NA,TRBV18,TRBJ2-5,CASSPGLGSQETQYF,TGTGCCAGCTCACCGGGACTAGGGAGTCAAGAGACCCAGTACTTC